This entry lists 18 T cell receptor beta chains sequenced from one sample in a study of T cell responses to AZD1222 COVID-19 vaccine. Assay: immunoSEQ multiplex PCR; the TCRdb copy retains only in-frame clones and omits some. Among more than 100,000 clones listed, roughly nine tenths were seen once. The sample consisted of peripheral blood, taken on day 0 of AZD1222 vaccination. The receptor source for this set is an adult in good health.

This chain uses TRBV30 with TRBJ2-2, with D perhaps TRBD1 or TRBD2 (6 bases each). V gave up 5 bases and J gave up 4 bases, with 17 bases separating them. This CDR3 spans 15 amino acids. Per germline, CDR1 GTSNPN and CDR2 SVGIG (reference sequence). The CDR3 loop is CAWDRGRGGTGELFF. DNA of the CDR3: TGTGCCTGGGACCGTGGCAGGGGAGGCACCGGGGAGCTGTTTTTT.

This clone appeared a single time. The rearrangement uses TRBV11-2 and TRBJ2-5; 7 bases are shared with TRBD2. Germline loops: CDR1 SGHAT, CDR2 FQNNGV. This CDR3 spans 15 amino acids. J was trimmed by 5 bases and V by 1 base; bases with no gene match: 7. Here the CDR3 DNA reads TGTGCCAGCAGCTTAGCCGGGCCCGGGGGGGAGACCCAGTACTTC. The encoded protein is CASSLAGPGGETQYF.

V and J are TRBV30 and TRBJ1-5, with 7 bases fitting TRBD1. Germline CDR1 reads GTSNPN; CDR2 reads SVGIG (reference sequence). V was clipped by 3 bases and J by 4 bases; unmatched bases: 6. This CDR3 is built from 14 residues. The CDR3 sequence is CAWRGPGGNQPQHF. The CDR3 bases are TGTGCCTGGAGGGGGCCAGGGGGAAATCAGCCCCAGCATTTT. The full variable domain, in which reference TRBV30 and TRBJ1-5 provide the parts outside the CDR3, is SQTIHQWPATLVQPVGSPLSLECTVEGTSNPNLYWYRQAAGRGLQLLFYSVGIGQISSEVPQNLSASRPQDRQFILSSKKLLLSDSGFYLCAWRGPGGNQPQHFGDGTRLSIL.

V gene TRBV27 combines with J gene TRBJ1-2, with D possibly matching TRBD1 (5 bases). Germline CDR1 and CDR2: MNHEY and SMNVEV (reference sequence). The CDR3 contains 13 residues. V was cut by 7 bases and J by 8 bases, with 17 bases left in between. The CDR3 loop reads CASIIGAVGGYTF. The CDR3 nucleotides are TGTGCCAGCATCATAGGGGCGGTGGGCGGCTACACCTTC.

This sequence joins TRBV29-1 and TRBJ2-3; 8 nucleotides line up with TRBD2. J lost 0 bases, V lost 4 bases, and 3 bases had no gene match. CDR1 SQVTM and CDR2 ANQGSEA come from the germline V gene. The CDR3 has 14 amino acids. CDR3 sequence (DNA): TGCAGCGTTGCGGGCGGGAGGAGCACAGATACGCAGTATTTT. Protein product: CSVAGGRSTDTQYF.

This chain uses TRBV28 with TRBJ1-4, with unresolved D. The CDR3 is 13 amino acids. Trimming removed 7 bases at V and 8 bases at J, with 14 bases between. The V gene's germline CDR1 is MDHEN and CDR2 SYDVKM. The CDR3 reads CASTTYREEKLFF. The CDR3 DNA reads as TGTGCCAGCACTACCTATAGGGAGGAAAAACTGTTTTTT. Full variable domain (remainder filled in from reference TRBV28 and TRBJ1-4): DVKVTQSSRYLVKRTGEKVFLECVQDMDHENMFWYRQDPGLGLRLIYFSYDVKMKEKGDIPEGYSVSREKKERFSLILESASTNQTSMYLCASTTYREEKLFFGSGTQLSVL.

The rearrangement joins TRBV7-8 to TRBJ2-1; 13 bases are shared with TRBD2. V lost 3 bases, J lost 4 bases, and 9 bases stayed unmatched. This CDR3 has 18 amino acids. Germline CDR1 and CDR2: SGHVS and FQNEAQ. CDR3 residues: CASSFRTSGSSGYNEQFF. The CDR3 region has the DNA TGTGCCAGCAGCTTTCGGACTAGCGGGAGTAGTGGGTACAATGAGCAGTTCTTC.

This rearrangement joins TRBV5-1 to TRBJ2-7; 8 bases match TRBD2. The CDR3 totals 13 residues. Trimming took 5 bases from V and 3 from J; bases not matched to a gene: 4. CDR1 is SGHRS, CDR2 YFSETQ, per germline. The CDR3 loop is CASRSSGIYEQYF. The DNA of the CDR3 is TGCGCCAGCAGGAGTAGCGGGATCTACGAGCAGTACTTC.

The chain recombines TRBV27 with TRBJ2-7; 7 bases are a match to TRBD1. The CDR3 length is 14 residues. CDR1 MNHEY and CDR2 SMNVEV come from the germline V gene (reference sequence). With 5 bases clipped from V and 5 bases from J, the junction kept 9 bases outside the gene matches. CDR3 region: CASSLRQGAHEQYF. The CDR3 DNA sequence: TGTGCCAGCAGTCTACGACAGGGAGCACACGAGCAGTACTTC.

CDR3 residues: CASTLTGLDNQPQHF. For the CDR3, the DNA is TGTGCCAGCACCCTGACGGGGCTTGACAATCAGCCCCAGCATTTT. This chain links TRBV9 with TRBJ1-5, with D tentatively TRBD1 (5 bases). Germline V CDR1 and CDR2: SGDLS, YYNGEE. The ends were cut back, 6 bases at V and 3 bases at J, with 16 bases in the middle. The CDR3 contains 15 residues. Combining the CDR3 with reference TRBV9 and TRBJ1-5 gives the whole variable domain DSGVTQTPKHLITATGQRVTLRCSPRSGDLSVYWYQQSLDQGLQFLIQYYNGEERAKGNILERFSAQQFPDLHSELNLSSLELGDSALYFCASTLTGLDNQPQHFGDGTRLSIL.

The chain joins TRBV28 to TRBJ1-5; no clear D. Trimming removed 6 bases from V and 4 bases from J, with 16 bases in between. CDR1 MDHEN and CDR2 SYDVKM come from the germline V gene. The CDR3 has 15 amino acids. The CDR3 sequence: CASSSVRSWNQPQHF. CDR3 nucleotide sequence: TGTGCCAGCAGCTCCGTCAGGTCATGGAATCAGCCCCAGCATTTT.

CDR3 residues: CASSFYRQGISYEQYF. DNA for the CDR3: TGTGCCAGCAGTTTCTATCGACAGGGCATATCCTACGAGCAGTACTTC. The chain carries TRBV27 and TRBJ2-7, with TRBD1 matching over 7 bases. In germline, CDR1 is MNHEY, CDR2 SMNVEV (reference sequence). This CDR3 is built from 16 residues. V shed 3 bases and J 1 base; nucleotides not matched to a gene: 9.

The rearrangement uses TRBV3-1 (or the pseudogene TRBV3-2) and TRBJ2-1, with 11 bases that match TRBD2. Germline V gene lookup returns CDR1 LGHDT and CDR2 YNNKEL (reference sequence). CDR3 length equals 17 residues. V gave up 4 bases and J gave up 4 bases; unmatched junction bases: 9. CDR3: CASSPEPGTSGYNEQFF. CDR3 sequence (DNA): TGTGCCAGCAGCCCAGAACCCGGGACTAGCGGTTACAATGAGCAGTTCTTC.

The chain recombines TRBV29-1 with TRBJ2-7; D is unclear. Germline CDR1 SQVTM, CDR2 ANQGSEA. This CDR3 spans 12 amino acids. The ends were cut back, 4 bases at V and 2 bases at J, with 9 bases in the middle. The CDR3 loop reads CSVAVGPYEQYF. CDR3 coding DNA: TGCAGCGTTGCAGTCGGCCCCTACGAGCAGTACTTC.

The CDR3 is CASSLTGPNYGYTF. CDR3 bases: TGTGCCAGCAGTTTGACAGGGCCCAACTATGGCTACACCTTC. V gene TRBV6-6 combines with J gene TRBJ1-2; 7 nucleotides line up with TRBD1. The V segment lost 4 bases and the J segment 2 bases; nucleotides outside the gene matches: 4. CDR1 and CDR2 from the germline V gene are MNHNY and SVGAGI (reference sequence). The CDR3 totals 14 residues.

The chain links TRBV25-1 to TRBJ1-2, with D perhaps TRBD1 (5 bases). Trimming shortened V by 8 bases and J by 8 bases, and 18 bases separated the two germline ends. The CDR3 contains 13 residues. Germline CDR1 reads MGHDK; CDR2 reads SYGVNS. The CDR3 sequence is CASGPPGRWGYTF. The CDR3 nucleotides are TGTGCCAGCGGACCCCCGGGGCGCTGGGGCTACACCTTC.

The chain has TRBV7-8 and TRBJ2-7; possible D gene TRBD1, 6 bases. CDR1 is SGHVS, CDR2 FQNEAQ, per germline. The length of the CDR3 is 15 residues. V was pared by 7 bases and J by 3 bases, with 19 bases between. CDR3 DNA sequence: TGTGCCAGCACCCCTTTGGTACAGGGAAGCTACGAGCAGTACTTC. This sequence encodes CASTPLVQGSYEQYF. Full variable domain (rest looked up from reference TRBV7-8 and TRBJ2-7): GAGVSQSPRYKVAKRGQDVALRCDPISGHVSLFWYQQALGQGPEFLTYFQNEAQLDKSGLPSDRFFAERPEGSVSTLKIQRTQQEDSAVYLCASTPLVQGSYEQYFGPGTRLTVT.

The rearrangement uses TRBV9 and TRBJ2-7, with D possibly matching TRBD2 (6 bases). Looked up from germline, CDR1 is SGDLS and CDR2 is YYNGEE. The CDR3 is made up of 15 amino acids. V lost 4 bases, J lost 0 bases, and 14 bases lay in between. The CDR3 bases are TGTGCCAGCAGCTTACGGGACTTACCCTCCTACGAGCAGTACTTC. It yields the protein CASSLRDLPSYEQYF.